This record concerns one TCR beta chain sequence. The sample belongs to a study of control samples from healthy donors and cancer patients. Per the germline V gene, CDR1 is MNHEY and CDR2 is SVGAGI. The CDR3 runs to 14 residues. Germline trimming cut 8 bases from V and 7 bases from J; bases unmatched to any gene: 9. The method was immunoSEQ multiplex PCR; TCRdb's version includes in-frame clones alone and lacks a portion of them. The repertoire includes tens of thousands of clones, roughly nine tenths of them detected once, and approximately 9.8% sits in the top ten. Sequencing was done on a sample of PBMCs. The gene calls are TRBV6-5 and TRBJ2-2, with 8 bases fitting TRBD1. The receptor's source is a woman aged 45-60 years with colorectal cancer. This CDR3 is CASLGQGAGGELFF. The CDR3 DNA follows: TGTGCCAGCCTAGGACAGGGCGCCGGCGGGGAGCTGTTTTTT.